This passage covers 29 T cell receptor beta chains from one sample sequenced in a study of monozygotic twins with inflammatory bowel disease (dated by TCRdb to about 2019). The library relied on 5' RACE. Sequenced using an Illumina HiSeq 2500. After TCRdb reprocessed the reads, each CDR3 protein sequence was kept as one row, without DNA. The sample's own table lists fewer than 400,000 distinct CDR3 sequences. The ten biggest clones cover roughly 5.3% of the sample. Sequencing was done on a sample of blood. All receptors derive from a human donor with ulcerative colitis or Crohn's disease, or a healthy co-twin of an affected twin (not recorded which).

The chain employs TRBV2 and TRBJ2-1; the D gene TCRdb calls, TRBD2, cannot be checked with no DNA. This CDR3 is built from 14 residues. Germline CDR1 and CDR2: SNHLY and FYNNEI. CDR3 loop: CASSDPGLAGEQFF. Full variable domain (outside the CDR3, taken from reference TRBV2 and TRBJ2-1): EPEVTQTPSHQVTQMGQEVILRCVPISNHLYFYWYRQILGQKVEFLVSFYNNEISEKSEIFDDQFSVERPDGSNFTLKIRSTKLEDSAMYFCASSDPGLAGEQFFGPGTRLTVL.

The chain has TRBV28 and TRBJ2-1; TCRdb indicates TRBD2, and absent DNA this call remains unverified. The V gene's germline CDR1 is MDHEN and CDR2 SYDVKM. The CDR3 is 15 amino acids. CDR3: CASSPIKERNNEQFF. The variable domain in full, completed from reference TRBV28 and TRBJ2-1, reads DVKVTQSSRYLVKRTGEKVFLECVQDMDHENMFWYRQDPGLGLRLIYFSYDVKMKEKGDIPEGYSVSREKKERFSLILESASTNQTSMYLCASSPIKERNNEQFFGPGTRLTVL.

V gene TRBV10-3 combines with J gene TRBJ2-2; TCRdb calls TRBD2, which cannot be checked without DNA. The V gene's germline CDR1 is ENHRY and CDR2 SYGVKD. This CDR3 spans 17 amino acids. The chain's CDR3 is CAIGGTSGNPSTGELFF.

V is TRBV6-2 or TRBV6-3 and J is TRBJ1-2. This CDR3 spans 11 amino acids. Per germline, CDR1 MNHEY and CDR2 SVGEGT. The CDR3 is CASSTAYGYTF.

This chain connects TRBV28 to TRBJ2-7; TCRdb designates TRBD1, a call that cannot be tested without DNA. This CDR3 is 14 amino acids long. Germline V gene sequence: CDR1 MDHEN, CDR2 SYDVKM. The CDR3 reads CASSPNLWGGEQYF.

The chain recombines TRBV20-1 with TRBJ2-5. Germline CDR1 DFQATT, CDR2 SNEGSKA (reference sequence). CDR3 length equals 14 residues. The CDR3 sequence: CSARDRGYQETQYF.

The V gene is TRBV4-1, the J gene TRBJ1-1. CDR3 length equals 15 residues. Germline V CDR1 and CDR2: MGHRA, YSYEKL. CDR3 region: CASSQDLDLNTEAFF.

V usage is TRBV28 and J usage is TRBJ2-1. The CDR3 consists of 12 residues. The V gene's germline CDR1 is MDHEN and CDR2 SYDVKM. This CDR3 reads CASSFDYNEQFF.

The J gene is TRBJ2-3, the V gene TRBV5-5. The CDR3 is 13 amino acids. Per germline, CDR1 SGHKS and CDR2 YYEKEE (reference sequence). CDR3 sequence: CASSLGSPDTQYF.

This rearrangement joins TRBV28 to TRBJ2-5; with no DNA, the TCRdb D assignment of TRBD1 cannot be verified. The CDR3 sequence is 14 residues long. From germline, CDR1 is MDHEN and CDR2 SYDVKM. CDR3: CASSTLQGSETQYF.

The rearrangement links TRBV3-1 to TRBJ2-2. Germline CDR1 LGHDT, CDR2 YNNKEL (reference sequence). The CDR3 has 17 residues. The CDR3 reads CASSQDEKIRGTGELFF.

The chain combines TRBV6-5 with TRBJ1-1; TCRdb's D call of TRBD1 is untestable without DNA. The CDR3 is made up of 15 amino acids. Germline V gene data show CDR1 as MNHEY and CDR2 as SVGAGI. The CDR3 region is CASSYSMTGNTEAFF.

CDR3 residues: CASSYNYQETQYF. The J gene is TRBJ2-5, the V gene TRBV6-6. Per germline, CDR1 MNHNY and CDR2 SVGAGI (reference sequence). The CDR3 has 13 residues.

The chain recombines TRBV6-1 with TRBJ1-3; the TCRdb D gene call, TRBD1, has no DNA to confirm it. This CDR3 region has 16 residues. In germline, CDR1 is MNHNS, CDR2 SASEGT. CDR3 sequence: CASSTGQGKSGNTIYF.

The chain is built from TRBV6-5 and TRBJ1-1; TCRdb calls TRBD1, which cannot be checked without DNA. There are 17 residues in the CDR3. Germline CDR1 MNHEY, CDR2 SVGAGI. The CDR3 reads CASSYETLDRGGTEAFF.

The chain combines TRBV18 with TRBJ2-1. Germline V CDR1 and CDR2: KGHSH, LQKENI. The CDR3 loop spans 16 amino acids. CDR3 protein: CASSPPQVGPYNEQFF.

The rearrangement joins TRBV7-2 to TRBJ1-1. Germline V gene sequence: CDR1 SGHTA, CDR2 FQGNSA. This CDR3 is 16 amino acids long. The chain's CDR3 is CASSLSALVRNTEAFF.

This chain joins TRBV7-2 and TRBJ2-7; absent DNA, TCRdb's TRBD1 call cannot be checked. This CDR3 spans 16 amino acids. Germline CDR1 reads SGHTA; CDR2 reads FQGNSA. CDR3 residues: CASSLQIRTGFNEQYF.

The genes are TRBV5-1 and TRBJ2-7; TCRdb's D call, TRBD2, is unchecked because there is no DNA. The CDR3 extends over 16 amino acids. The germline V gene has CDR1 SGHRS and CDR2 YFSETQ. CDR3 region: CVSSLAVGRPTYEQYF.

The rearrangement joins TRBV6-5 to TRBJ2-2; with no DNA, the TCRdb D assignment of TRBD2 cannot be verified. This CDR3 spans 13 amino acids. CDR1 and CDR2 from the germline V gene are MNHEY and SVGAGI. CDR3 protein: CASRTRPTGELFF.

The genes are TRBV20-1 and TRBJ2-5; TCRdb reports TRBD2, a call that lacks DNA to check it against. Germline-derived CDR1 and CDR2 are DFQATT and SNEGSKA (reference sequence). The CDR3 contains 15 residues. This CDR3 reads CSASSQAIGQETQYF.

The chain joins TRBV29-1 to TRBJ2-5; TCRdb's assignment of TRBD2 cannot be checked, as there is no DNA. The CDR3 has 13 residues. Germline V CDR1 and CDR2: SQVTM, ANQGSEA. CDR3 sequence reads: CSETSGAQETQYF.

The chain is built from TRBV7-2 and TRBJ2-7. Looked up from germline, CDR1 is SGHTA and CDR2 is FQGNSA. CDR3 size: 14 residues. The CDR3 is CASSLGHFSYEQYF.

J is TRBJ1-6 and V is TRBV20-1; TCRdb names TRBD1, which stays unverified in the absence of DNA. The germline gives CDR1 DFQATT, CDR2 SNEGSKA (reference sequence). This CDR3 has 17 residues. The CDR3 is CSARLGTGSSYNSPLHF.

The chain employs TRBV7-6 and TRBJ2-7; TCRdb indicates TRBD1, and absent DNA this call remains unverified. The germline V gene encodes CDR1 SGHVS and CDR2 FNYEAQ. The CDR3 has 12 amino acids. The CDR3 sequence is CASSGTGYEQYF.

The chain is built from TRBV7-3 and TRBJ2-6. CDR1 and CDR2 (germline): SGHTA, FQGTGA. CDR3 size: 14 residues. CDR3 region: CASSIISGANVLTF.

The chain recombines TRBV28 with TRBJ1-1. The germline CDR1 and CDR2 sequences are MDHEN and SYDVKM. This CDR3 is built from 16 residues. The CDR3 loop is CASSLVSLGMNTEAFF.

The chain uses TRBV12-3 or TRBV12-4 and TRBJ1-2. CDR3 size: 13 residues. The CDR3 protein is CASTHGVNYGYTF.

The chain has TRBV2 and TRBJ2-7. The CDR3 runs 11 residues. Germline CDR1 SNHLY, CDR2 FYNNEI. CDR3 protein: CASTKGTEQYF. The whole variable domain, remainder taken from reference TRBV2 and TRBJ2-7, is EPEVTQTPSHQVTQMGQEVILRCVPISNHLYFYWYRQILGQKVEFLVSFYNNEISEKSEIFDDQFSVERPDGSNFTLKIRSTKLEDSAMYFCASTKGTEQYFGPGTRLTVT.